This passage covers 17 T cell receptor beta chains from one sample sequenced in a study of cytomegalovirus exposure and HLA in healthy donors. PCR used 60 Vbeta primers and 13 Jbeta primers. The repertoire was sequenced with immunoSEQ multiplex PCR; TCRdb's copy has only in-frame clones and lacks some. Of about 160,000 clones listed, roughly 72% are singletons. The sequencing input was PBMCs. The receptors here all came from a man aged 35-49 years in good health and CMV-seronegative.

This clone was seen a few times. The genes are TRBV11-1 and TRBJ2-5, with 12 bases lining up with TRBD2. The DNA end lines up better with TRBJ2-7; the J call may be wrong. Per germline, CDR1 SGHAT and CDR2 FQDESV (reference sequence). The CDR3 runs 15 residues. CDR3 bases: TGTGCCAGCAGCTGGACTAGCGGGATTCAGTACGAGCAGTACTTC. This codes for CASSWTSGIQYEQYF.

The chain employs TRBV30 and TRBJ2-3; no reliable D call. V lost 4 bases to trimming and J lost 2 bases, with 13 bases between them. Germline values: CDR1 GTSNPN, CDR2 SVGIG (reference sequence). The CDR3 is made up of 14 amino acids. CDR3 amino acids: CAWKGPLSTDTQYF. As DNA, the CDR3 is TGTGCCTGGAAAGGCCCACTATCCACAGATACGCAGTATTTT.

V is TRBV6-5 and J is TRBJ1-5; D perhaps matches TRBD1 (5 bases). This CDR3 is 14 amino acids long. Per the germline V gene, CDR1 is MNHEY and CDR2 is SVGAGI. Trimming shortened V by 4 bases and J by 1 base, and 8 bases separated the two germline ends. This chain's CDR3 is CASSLGVSNQPQHF. The CDR3 DNA reads as TGTGCCAGCAGTTTAGGGGTCAGCAATCAGCCCCAGCATTTT.

The chain combines TRBV29-1 with TRBJ2-3, with TRBD1 matching 8 bases. Germline V lookup: CDR1 SQVTM, CDR2 ANQGSEA. The CDR3 is 15 residues long. V shed 6 bases, J shed 4 bases, and the junction held 12 bases outside the gene matches. In DNA form, the CDR3 reads TGCAGCGTGCGGACAGGGCCACTACTTTCAGATACGCAGTATTTT. Translation gives CSVRTGPLLSDTQYF.

This clone has more than one count but fewer than ten. The rearrangement links TRBV6-6 to TRBJ1-2; D uncertain. This CDR3 contains 15 residues. The ends were cut back, 0 bases at V and 4 bases at J, with 12 bases in the middle. Germline CDR1 and CDR2: MNHNY and SVGAGI (reference sequence). CDR3 amino acids: CASSYSMRPFYGYTF. CDR3 bases: TGTGCCAGCAGTTACTCGATGCGTCCTTTCTATGGCTACACCTTC.

This chain joins TRBV7-2 and TRBJ2-7; 10 positions agree with TRBD2. This CDR3 comprises 16 residues. With 3 bases clipped from V and 1 base from J, the junction kept 6 bases outside the gene matches. Germline V gene lookup returns CDR1 SGHTA and CDR2 FQGNSA. The CDR3 DNA follows: TGTGCCAGCAGCTTGGGTCTAGCGGGAGTTTCCTACGAGCAGTACTTC. Its protein product is CASSLGLAGVSYEQYF.

The CDR3 DNA follows: TGTGCCAGCAGCCCCCGGGGGAGGGGGAGTTATTCCTACGAGCAGTACGTC. This encodes CASSPRGRGSYSYEQYV. The V and J genes are TRBV7-9 and TRBJ2-7, with D possibly TRBD2 on 7 matching bases. The CDR3 contains 17 residues. Per germline, CDR1 SEHNR and CDR2 FQNEAQ (reference sequence). V was shortened by 5 bases and J by 1 base, with 21 bases between the two germline ends.

V is TRBV5-1 and J is TRBJ1-1; D gene uncertain. Looked up from germline, CDR1 is SGHRS and CDR2 is YFSETQ. This CDR3 has 14 amino acids. Trimming took off 0 bases at V and 6 bases at J, with 12 bases between the two ends. The CDR3 is CASSLDPPFSEAFF. In DNA form, the CDR3 reads TGCGCCAGCAGCTTGGATCCCCCCTTTTCTGAAGCTTTCTTT.

The rearrangement links TRBV6-5 to TRBJ1-1; 9 nucleotides align to TRBD1. The CDR3 runs 15 residues. With 6 bases clipped from V and 4 bases from J, the junction kept 9 bases outside the gene matches. Germline-derived CDR1 and CDR2 are MNHEY and SVGAGI. The CDR3 here is CASRSGQGRGTEAFF. The CDR3 DNA is TGTGCCAGCAGGAGCGGACAGGGGAGAGGCACTGAAGCTTTCTTT.

The chain combines TRBV9 with TRBJ2-7; D unresolved. Trimming cost V 0 bases and J 0 bases, with 7 bases left between them. Germline V gene lookup returns CDR1 SGDLS and CDR2 YYNGEE. This CDR3 contains 14 residues. The CDR3 region is CASSVEYYSYEQYV. CDR3 DNA sequence: TGTGCCAGCAGCGTAGAGTACTACTCCTACGAGCAGTACGTC.

The chain joins TRBV2 to TRBJ2-3; 8 nucleotides agree with TRBD1. V was pared by 5 bases and J by 2 bases, with 6 bases of the junction left unmatched. The CDR3 contains 15 residues. The germline CDR1 and CDR2 sequences are SNHLY and FYNNEI. CDR3 sequence: CASSPQGALTDTQYF. The CDR3 DNA reads TGTGCCAGCAGTCCCCAGGGGGCCCTCACAGATACGCAGTATTTT.

The chain couples TRBV29-1 to TRBJ2-3, with TRBD2 matching 7 bases. The ends lost 4 bases at V and 6 bases at J; junction bases unmatched: 10. The CDR3 runs 14 residues. The germline V gene encodes CDR1 SQVTM and CDR2 ANQGSEA. CDR3 coding DNA: TGCAGCGTTGCTACGGGCGGGAGAGGTGATACGCAGTATTTT. Amino acids: CSVATGGRGDTQYF.

The chain carries TRBV5-6 and TRBJ1-2; D remains unclear. The V end lost 4 bases, the J end lost 2 bases, and 15 bases lay between the germline ends. This CDR3 contains 15 residues. Germline CDR1 and CDR2: SGHDT and YYEEEE. This chain's CDR3 is CASSGPEWRNYGYTF. The CDR3 DNA is TGTGCCAGCAGCGGGCCTGAGTGGCGAAACTATGGCTACACCTTC.

This clone showed up just a few times. This chain links TRBV5-4 with TRBJ1-4; tentatively, D is TRBD1 (5 bases). Germline V gives CDR1 SGHNT, CDR2 YYREEE (reference sequence). V was shortened by 4 bases and J by 5 bases, with 9 bases between the two germline ends. The CDR3 runs 13 residues. CDR3 region: CASSPGGNEKLFF. CDR3 nucleotides: TGTGCCAGCAGCCCGGGGGGGAATGAAAAACTGTTTTTT.

J is TRBJ2-5 and V is TRBV10-3, with D tentatively TRBD1 (6 bases). The CDR3 consists of 13 residues. Deletions cut 11 bases from V and 3 bases from J, with 16 bases between. CDR1 and CDR2 (germline): ENHRY, SYGVKD. Written as DNA, the CDR3 is TGTGCCGTTGCTGGACAGCGAAAAGAGACCCAGTACTTC. Its protein is CAVAGQRKETQYF.

The V and J genes are TRBV4-1 and TRBJ2-5; 10 nucleotides line up with TRBD2. V lost 4 bases, J lost 1 base, and 6 bases stayed unmatched. CDR1 MGHRA and CDR2 YSYEKL come from the germline V gene. The CDR3 is 16 amino acids. The CDR3, as DNA: TGCGCCAGCAGCCGTTTATGGACTAGCGGCCAAGAGACCCAGTACTTC. It yields the protein CASSRLWTSGQETQYF.

The V gene is TRBV10-3, the J gene TRBJ2-7, with 8 bases that match TRBD1. The V and J ends lost 5 bases and 7 bases, in that order; junction bases with no gene match: 4. CDR1 and CDR2 from the germline V gene are ENHRY and SYGVKD. This CDR3 has 12 amino acids. CDR3 loop: CAISTTGVEQYV. The CDR3 DNA follows: TGTGCCATCAGTACGACAGGGGTGGAGCAGTACGTC.